This TCR beta chain was found in a study of human T cells and chemical hapten exposure. Study results and limitations: No change in TCRs above 1 in 1000 frequency was produced by DPC sensitization.

The time point was: patch test 1, 2 weeks after DPC sensitization. The treatment was: therapeutic diphenylcyclopropenone sensitization with weekly scalp DPC. The sample holds a few counts of this clonotype. As yet, its antigen is unknown. TCRdb re-called the RACE reads with MiXCR, one entry per CDR3 protein. In the table there are around 110,000 distinct CDR3 sequences, 9.5% to 13% of which are singletons. Source: whole blood, taken in connection with sensitization to the hapten diphenylcyclopropenone (DPC). The sequence came from a woman between 50 and 59 years old with alopecia areata. Some clones in this sample may be carry-over from other donors' samples.

In nucleotides, the CDR3 is TGTGCCAGCAGTCCGGGACTAGCGGGAACCCCGGGGTCCCAGTACTTC. Protein product: CASSPGLAGTPGSQYF. V usage is TRBV12-3 or TRBV12-4 and J usage is TRBJ2-5, with 13 positions matching TRBD2. V lost 5 bases to trimming and J lost 9 bases; unmatched junction nucleotides: 12. The CDR3 is 16 amino acids.